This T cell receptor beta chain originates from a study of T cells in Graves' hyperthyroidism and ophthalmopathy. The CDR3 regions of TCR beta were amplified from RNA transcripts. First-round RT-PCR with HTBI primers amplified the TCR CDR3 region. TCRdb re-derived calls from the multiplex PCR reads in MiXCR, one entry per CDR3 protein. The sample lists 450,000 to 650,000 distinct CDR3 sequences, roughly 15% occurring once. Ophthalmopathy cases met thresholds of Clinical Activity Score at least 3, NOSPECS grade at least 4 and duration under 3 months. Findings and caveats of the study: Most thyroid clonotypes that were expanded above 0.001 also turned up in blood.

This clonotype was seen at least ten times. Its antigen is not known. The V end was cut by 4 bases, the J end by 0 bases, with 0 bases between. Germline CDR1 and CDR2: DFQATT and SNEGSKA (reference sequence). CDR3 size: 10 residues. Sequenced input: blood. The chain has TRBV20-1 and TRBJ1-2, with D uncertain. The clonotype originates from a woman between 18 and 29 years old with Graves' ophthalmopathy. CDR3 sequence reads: CSATNYGYTF. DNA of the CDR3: TGCAGTGCTACTAACTATGGCTACACCTTC.